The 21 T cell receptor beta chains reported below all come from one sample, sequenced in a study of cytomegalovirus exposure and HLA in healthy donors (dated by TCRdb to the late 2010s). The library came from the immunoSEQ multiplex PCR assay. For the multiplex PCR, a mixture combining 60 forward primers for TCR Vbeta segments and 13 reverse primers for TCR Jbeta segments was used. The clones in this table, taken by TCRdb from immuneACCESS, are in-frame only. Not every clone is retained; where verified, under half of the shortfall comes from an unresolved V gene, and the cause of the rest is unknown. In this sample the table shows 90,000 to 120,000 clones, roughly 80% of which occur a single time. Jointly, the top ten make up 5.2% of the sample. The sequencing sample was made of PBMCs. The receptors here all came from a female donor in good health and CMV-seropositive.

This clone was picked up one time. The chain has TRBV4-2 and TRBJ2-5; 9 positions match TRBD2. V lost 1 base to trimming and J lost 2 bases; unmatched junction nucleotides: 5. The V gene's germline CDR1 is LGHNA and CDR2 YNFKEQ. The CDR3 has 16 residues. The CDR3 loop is CASSQVAGVKQETQYF. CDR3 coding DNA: TGTGCCAGCAGCCAAGTAGCGGGAGTGAAACAAGAGACCCAGTACTTC.

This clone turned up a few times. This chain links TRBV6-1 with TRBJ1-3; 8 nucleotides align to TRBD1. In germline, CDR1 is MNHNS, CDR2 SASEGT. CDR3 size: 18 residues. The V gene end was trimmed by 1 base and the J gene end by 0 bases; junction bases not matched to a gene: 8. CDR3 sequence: CASSEVGPGGASGNTIYF. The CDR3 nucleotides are TGTGCCAGCAGTGAAGTGGGGCCAGGGGGCGCCTCTGGAAACACCATATATTTT.

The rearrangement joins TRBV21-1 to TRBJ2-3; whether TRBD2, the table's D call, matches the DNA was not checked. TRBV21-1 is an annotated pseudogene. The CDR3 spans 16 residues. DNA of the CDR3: TGTGCCAGCGTCCTAATGCCCGGGGGGCGGACAGATACGCAGTATTTT. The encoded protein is CASVLMPGGRTDTQYF.

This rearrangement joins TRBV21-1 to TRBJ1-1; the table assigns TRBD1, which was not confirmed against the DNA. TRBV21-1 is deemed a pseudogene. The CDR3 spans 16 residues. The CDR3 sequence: CASTLVGALLNTEAFF. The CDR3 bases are TGTGCCAGCACTCTAGTAGGGGCGTTGCTGAACACTGAAGCTTTCTTT.

In DNA, the CDR3 is TGTGCCTGGAGAGAGCGGGGGGGTACCTACGAGCAGTACTTC. It translates to CAWRERGGTYEQYF. The J gene is TRBJ2-7, the V gene TRBV30; 10 bases align to TRBD2. This CDR3 is 14 amino acids long. The germline CDR1 and CDR2 sequences are GTSNPN and SVGIG (reference sequence). V trimming: 3 bases; J trimming: 2 bases; junction bases outside the gene matches: 4.

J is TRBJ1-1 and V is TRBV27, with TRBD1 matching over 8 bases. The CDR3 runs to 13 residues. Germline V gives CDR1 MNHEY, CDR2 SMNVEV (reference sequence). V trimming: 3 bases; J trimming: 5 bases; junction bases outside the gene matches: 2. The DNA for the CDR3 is TGTGCCAGCAGTTTCAGGGGGCGGACTGAAGCTTTCTTT. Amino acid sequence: CASSFRGRTEAFF.

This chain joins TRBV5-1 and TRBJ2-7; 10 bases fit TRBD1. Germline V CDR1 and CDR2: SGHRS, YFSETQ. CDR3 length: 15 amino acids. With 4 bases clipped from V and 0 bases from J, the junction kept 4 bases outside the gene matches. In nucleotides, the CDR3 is TGCGCCAGCAGCCGGGGGACAGGGGCCTCCTACGAGCAGTACTTC. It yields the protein CASSRGTGASYEQYF.

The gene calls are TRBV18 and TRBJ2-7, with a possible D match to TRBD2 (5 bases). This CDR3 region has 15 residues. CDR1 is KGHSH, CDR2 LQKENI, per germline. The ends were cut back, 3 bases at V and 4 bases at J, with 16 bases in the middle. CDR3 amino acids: CASSPVRGRVYEQYF. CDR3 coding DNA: TGTGCCAGCTCACCTGTCAGAGGGCGGGTTTACGAGCAGTACTTC.

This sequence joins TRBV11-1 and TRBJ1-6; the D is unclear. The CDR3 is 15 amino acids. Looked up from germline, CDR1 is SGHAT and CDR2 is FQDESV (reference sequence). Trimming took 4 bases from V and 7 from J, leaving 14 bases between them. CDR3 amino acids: CASSYEDRGNSPLHF. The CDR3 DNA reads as TGTGCCAGCAGCTATGAAGACCGAGGGAATTCACCCCTCCACTTT.

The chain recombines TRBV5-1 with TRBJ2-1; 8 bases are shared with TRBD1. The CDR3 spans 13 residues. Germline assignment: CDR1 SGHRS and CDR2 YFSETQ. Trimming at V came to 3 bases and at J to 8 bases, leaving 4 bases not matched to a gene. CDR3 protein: CASSSDRGHEQFF. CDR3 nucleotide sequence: TGCGCCAGCAGCTCCGACAGGGGTCATGAGCAGTTCTTC.

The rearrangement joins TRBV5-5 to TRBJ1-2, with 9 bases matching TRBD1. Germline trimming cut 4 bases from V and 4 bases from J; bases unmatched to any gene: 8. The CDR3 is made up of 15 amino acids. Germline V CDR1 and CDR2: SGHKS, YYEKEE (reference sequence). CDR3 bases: TGTGCCAGCAGCCTGGGACAGGGAAGGGTCTATGGCTACACCTTC. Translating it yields CASSLGQGRVYGYTF.

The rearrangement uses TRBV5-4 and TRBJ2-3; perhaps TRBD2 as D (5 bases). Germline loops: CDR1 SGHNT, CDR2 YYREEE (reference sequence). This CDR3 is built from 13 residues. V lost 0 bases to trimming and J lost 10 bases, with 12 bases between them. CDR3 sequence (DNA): TGTGCCAGCAGCTTGGGTAACGAGGGTTCGCAGTATTTT. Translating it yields CASSLGNEGSQYF. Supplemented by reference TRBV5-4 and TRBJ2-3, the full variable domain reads ETGVTQSPTHLIKTRGQQVTLRCSSQSGHNTVSWYQQALGQGPQFIFQYYREEENGRGNFPPRFSGLQFPNYSSELNVNALELDDSALYLCASSLGNEGSQYFGPGTRLTVL.

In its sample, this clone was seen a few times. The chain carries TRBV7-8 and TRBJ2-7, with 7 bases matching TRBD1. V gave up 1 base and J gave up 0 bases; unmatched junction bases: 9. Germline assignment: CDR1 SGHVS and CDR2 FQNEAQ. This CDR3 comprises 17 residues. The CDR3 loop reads CASSLGSTGPSSYEQYF. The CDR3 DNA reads TGTGCCAGCAGCTTAGGTTCGACAGGGCCCAGCTCCTACGAGCAGTACTTC.

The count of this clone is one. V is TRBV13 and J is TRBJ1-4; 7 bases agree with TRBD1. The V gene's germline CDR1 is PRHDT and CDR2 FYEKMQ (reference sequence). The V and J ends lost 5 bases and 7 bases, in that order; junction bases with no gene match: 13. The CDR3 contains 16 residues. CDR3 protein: CASSDSTKGTVEKLFF. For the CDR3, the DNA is TGTGCCAGCAGCGACTCCACTAAAGGGACAGTTGAAAAACTGTTTTTT. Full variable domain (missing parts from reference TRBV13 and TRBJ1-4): AAGVIQSPRHLIKEKRETATLKCYPIPRHDTVYWYQQGPGQDPQFLISFYEKMQSDKGSIPDRFSAQQFSDYHSELNMSSLELGDSALYFCASSDSTKGTVEKLFFGSGTQLSVL.

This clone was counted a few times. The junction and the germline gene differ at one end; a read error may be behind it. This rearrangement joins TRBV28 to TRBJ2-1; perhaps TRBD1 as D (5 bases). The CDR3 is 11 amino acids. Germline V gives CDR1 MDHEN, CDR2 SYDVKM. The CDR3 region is CASSFRQGEIF. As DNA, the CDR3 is TGTGCCAGCAGTTTCAGGCAGGGTGAGATCTTC.

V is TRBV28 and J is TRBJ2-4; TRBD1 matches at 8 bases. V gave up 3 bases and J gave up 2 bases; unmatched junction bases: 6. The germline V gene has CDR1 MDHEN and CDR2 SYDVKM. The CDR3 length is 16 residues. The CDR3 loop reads CASSFAGGATKNIQYF. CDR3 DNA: TGTGCCAGCAGTTTTGCAGGGGGCGCAACCAAAAACATTCAGTACTTC.

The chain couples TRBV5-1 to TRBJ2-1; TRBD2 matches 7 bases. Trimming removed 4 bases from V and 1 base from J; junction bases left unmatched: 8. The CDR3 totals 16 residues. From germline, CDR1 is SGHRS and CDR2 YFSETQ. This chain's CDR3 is CASSPVGGVSYNEQFF. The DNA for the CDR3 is TGCGCCAGCAGCCCTGTGGGGGGGGTATCCTACAATGAGCAGTTCTTC.

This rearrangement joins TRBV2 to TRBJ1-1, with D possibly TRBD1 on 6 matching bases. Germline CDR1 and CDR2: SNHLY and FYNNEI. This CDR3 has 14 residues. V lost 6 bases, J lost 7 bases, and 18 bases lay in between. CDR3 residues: CASSDPGDRFEAFF. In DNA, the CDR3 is TGTGCCAGCAGCGACCCAGGGGACCGATTTGAAGCTTTCTTT.

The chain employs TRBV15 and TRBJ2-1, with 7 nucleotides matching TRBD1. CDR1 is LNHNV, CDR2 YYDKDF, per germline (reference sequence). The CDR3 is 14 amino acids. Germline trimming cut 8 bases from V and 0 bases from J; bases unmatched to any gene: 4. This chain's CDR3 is CATSRQGSYNEQFF. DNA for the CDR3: TGTGCCACCTCAAGACAGGGCTCCTACAATGAGCAGTTCTTC.

CDR3 DNA: TGCGCCAGCAGCGAGCGGGGGGCGACAGATACGCAGTATTTT. It encodes CASSERGATDTQYF. This chain links TRBV5-1 with TRBJ2-3; TRBD2 matches at 9 bases. V trimming: 4 bases; J trimming: 3 bases; junction bases outside the gene matches: 3. The V gene's germline CDR1 is SGHRS and CDR2 YFSETQ. The CDR3 length is 14 residues.

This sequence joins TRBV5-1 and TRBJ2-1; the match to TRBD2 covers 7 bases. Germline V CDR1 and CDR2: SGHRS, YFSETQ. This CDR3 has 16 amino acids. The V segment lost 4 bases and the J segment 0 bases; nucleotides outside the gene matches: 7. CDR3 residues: CASSGSGVASYNEQFF. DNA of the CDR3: TGCGCCAGCAGCGGGAGCGGGGTGGCCTCCTACAATGAGCAGTTCTTC. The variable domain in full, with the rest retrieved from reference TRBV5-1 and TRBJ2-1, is KAGVTQTPRYLIKTRGQQVTLSCSPISGHRSVSWYQQTPGQGLQFLFEYFSETQRNKGNFPGRFSGRQFSNSRSEMNVSTLELGDSALYLCASSGSGVASYNEQFFGPGTRLTVL.